This entry features one T cell receptor (beta chain) sequence. This record comes from a study of blood T cell repertoires in COVID-19. Enrolled through a virtual design, the participants were between 18 and 89 years of age and came from approximately 25 US areas. Participant reports of clinical history set cohort assignment. Cohort 3 donors were reported recovered after two negative PCRs, clearance, or symptom resolution. CDR3 length: 14 residues. V was pared by 0 bases and J by 4 bases, with 3 bases of the junction left unmatched. Looked up from germline, CDR1 is MNHNY and CDR2 is SVGAGI (reference sequence). Authors' analysis steps: It was from reference gene primer amplification that nucleated cell counts were estimated. Profiling relied on immunoSEQ multiplex PCR, and the TCRdb table lists in-frame clones only, not all of them. V and J calls and clone size are those listed in that table; D and trimming were worked out from the DNA. The table has about 300,000 clones, 70% to 90% seen once.

The chain has TRBV6-6 and TRBJ2-7, with 7 nucleotides matching TRBD1. This TCR was recovered from a woman in her twenties or thirties who had recovered from COVID-19. Sequenced material: PBMCs or T cells enriched from blood (not recorded which). The CDR3 nucleotides are TGTGCCAGCAGTTACTCGGGACAGCTATACGAGCAGTACTTC. It encodes CASSYSGQLYEQYF.